This T cell receptor (beta chain) was recovered during a study of blood T cell repertoires in COVID-19. Germline V gene data show CDR1 as SQVTM and CDR2 as ANQGSEA. The CDR3 runs 11 residues. V was clipped by 3 bases and J by 5 bases, with 5 bases between them. Measured with immunoSEQ multiplex PCR; TCRdb has only the in-frame clones, and not every one. There are about 80,000 clones in the sample; around four fifths occur only once, and approximately 10% lies in the top ten. The gene calls are TRBV29-1 and TRBJ2-1; weak D call: TRBD1 (5 bases). The sample was peripheral blood. The source is a human donor in a cohort sampled during active COVID-19. The DNA of the CDR3 is TGCAGCGTTGACAGGGACAATGAGCAGTTCTTC. The encoded protein is CSVDRDNEQFF.